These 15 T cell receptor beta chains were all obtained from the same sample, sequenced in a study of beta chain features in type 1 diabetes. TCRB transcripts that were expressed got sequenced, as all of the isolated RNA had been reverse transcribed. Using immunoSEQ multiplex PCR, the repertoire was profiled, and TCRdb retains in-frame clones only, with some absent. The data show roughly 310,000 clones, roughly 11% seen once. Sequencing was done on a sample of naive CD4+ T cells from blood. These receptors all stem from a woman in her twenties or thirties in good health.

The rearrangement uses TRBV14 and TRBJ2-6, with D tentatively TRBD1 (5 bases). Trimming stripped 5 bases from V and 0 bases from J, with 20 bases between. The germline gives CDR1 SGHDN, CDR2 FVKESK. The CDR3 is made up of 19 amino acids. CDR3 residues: CASSKTWVRAFSGANVLTF. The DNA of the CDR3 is TGTGCCAGCAGCAAGACTTGGGTCAGGGCTTTCTCTGGGGCCAACGTCCTGACTTTC. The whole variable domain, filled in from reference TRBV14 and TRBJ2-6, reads EAGVTQFPSHSVIEKGQTVTLRCDPISGHDNLYWYRRVMGKEIKFLLHFVKESKQDESGMPNNRFLAERTGGTYSTLKVQPAELEDSGVYFCASSKTWVRAFSGANVLTFGAGSRLTVL.

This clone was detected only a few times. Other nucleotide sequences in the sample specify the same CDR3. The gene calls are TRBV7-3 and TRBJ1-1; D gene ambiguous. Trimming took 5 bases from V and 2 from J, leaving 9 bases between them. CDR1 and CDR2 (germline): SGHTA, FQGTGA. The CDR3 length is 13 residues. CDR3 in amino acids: CASSRTGNTEAFF. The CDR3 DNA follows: TGTGCCAGCAGCCGGACGGGAAACACTGAAGCTTTCTTT.

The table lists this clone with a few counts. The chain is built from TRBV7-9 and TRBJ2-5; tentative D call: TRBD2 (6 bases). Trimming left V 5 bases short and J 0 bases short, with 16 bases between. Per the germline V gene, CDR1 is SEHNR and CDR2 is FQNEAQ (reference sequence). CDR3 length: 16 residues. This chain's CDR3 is CASSEPGLHHQETQYF. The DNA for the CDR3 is TGTGCCAGCAGCGAACCGGGACTCCATCACCAAGAGACCCAGTACTTC. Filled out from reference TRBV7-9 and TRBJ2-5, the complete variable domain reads DTGVSQNPRHKITKRGQNVTFRCDPISEHNRLYWYRQTLGQGPEFLTYFQNEAQLEKSRLLSDRFSAERPKGSFSTLEIQRTEQGDSAMYLCASSEPGLHHQETQYFGPGTRLLVL.

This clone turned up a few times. The CDR3 region is CASSPTGPSYNEQFF. As DNA, the CDR3 is TGCGCCAGCAGCCCGACAGGGCCGTCCTACAATGAGCAGTTCTTC. The chain recombines TRBV5-1 with TRBJ2-1; 7 positions agree with TRBD1. The CDR3 loop spans 15 amino acids. Germline-derived CDR1 and CDR2 are SGHRS and YFSETQ. Germline trimming cut 4 bases from V and 1 base from J; bases unmatched to any gene: 5.

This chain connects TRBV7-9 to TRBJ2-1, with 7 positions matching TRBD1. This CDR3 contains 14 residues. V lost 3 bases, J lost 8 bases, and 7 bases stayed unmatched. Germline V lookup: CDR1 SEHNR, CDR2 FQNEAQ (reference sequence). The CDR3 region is CASSFRQGRDEQFF. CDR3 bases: TGTGCCAGCAGCTTTCGACAGGGCAGGGATGAGCAGTTCTTC.

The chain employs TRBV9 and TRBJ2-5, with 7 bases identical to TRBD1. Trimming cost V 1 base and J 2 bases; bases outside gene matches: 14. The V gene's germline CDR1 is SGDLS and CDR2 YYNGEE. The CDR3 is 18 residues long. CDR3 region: CASSVSPTPGTVQETQYF. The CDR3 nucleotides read TGTGCCAGCAGCGTATCCCCCACACCCGGGACAGTACAAGAGACCCAGTACTTC.

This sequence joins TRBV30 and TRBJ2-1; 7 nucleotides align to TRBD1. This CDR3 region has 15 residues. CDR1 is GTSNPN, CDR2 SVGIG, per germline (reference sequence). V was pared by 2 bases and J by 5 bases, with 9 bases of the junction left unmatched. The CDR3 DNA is TGTGCCTGGAGTCAACCGGGACAGAGACACAATGAGCAGTTCTTC. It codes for CAWSQPGQRHNEQFF.

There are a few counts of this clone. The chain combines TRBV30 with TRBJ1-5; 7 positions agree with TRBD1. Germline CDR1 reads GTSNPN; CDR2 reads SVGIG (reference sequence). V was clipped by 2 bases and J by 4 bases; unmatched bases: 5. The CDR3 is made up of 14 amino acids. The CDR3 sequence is CAWSTGQTNQPQHF. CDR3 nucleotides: TGTGCCTGGAGTACGGGACAGACAAATCAGCCCCAGCATTTT.

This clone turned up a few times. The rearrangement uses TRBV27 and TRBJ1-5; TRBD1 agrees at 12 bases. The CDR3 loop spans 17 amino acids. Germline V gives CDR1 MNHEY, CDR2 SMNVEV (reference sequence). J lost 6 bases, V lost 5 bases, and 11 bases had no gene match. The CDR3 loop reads CASSPPSGTGGLQPQHF. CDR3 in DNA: TGTGCCAGCAGTCCTCCATCCGGGACAGGGGGCCTTCAGCCCCAGCATTTT.

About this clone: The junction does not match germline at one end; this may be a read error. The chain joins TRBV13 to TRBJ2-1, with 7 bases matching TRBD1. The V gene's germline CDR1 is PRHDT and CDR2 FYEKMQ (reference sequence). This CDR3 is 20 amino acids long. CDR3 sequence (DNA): TGTGCCAGCAGCTCGATGACAGGGTTCGTAAGGGCCCACTCCGACAATGAGCAGTTCTTC. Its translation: CASSSMTGFVRAHSDNEQFF.

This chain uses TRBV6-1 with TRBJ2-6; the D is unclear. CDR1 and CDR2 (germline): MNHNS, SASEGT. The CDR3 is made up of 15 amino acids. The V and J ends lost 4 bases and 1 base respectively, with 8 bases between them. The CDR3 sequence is CASSALESGANVLTF. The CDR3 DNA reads TGTGCCAGCAGTGCCCTAGAGTCTGGGGCCAACGTCCTGACTTTC.

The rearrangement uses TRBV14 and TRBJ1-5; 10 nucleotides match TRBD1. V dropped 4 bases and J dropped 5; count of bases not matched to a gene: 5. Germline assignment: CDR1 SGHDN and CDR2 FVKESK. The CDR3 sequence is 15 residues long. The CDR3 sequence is CASSPAGTGDQPQHF. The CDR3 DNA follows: TGTGCCAGCAGCCCAGCTGGGACAGGGGATCAGCCCCAGCATTTT. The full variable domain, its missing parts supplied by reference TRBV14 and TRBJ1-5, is EAGVTQFPSHSVIEKGQTVTLRCDPISGHDNLYWYRRVMGKEIKFLLHFVKESKQDESGMPNNRFLAERTGGTYSTLKVQPAELEDSGVYFCASSPAGTGDQPQHFGDGTRLSIL.

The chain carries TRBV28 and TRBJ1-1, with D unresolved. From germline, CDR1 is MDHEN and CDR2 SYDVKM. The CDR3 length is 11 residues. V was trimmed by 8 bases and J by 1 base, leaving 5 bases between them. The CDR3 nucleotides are TGTGCCAGCCTAGAGAACACTGAAGCTTTCTTT. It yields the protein CASLENTEAFF.

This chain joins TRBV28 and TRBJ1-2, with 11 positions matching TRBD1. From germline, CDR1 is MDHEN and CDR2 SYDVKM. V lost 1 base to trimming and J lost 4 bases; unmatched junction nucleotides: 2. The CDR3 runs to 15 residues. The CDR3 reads CASSLLGQGGYGYTF. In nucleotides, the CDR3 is TGTGCCAGCAGTTTATTGGGACAGGGGGGCTATGGCTACACCTTC.

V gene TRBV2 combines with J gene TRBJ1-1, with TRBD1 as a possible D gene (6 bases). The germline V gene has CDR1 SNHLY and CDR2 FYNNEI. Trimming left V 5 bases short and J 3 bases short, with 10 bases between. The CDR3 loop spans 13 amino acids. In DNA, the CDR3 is TGTGCCAGCAGTACGGACAGAGACACTGAAGCTTTCTTT. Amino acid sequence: CASSTDRDTEAFF. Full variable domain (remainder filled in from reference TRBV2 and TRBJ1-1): EPEVTQTPSHQVTQMGQEVILRCVPISNHLYFYWYRQILGQKVEFLVSFYNNEISEKSEIFDDQFSVERPDGSNFTLKIRSTKLEDSAMYFCASSTDRDTEAFFGQGTRLTVV.